Given below is one T cell receptor (beta chain) in context. Antigen: not known. Deep sequencing aimed at 1 in 200,000 to 1 in 1 million T cells' resolution. Produced via immunoSEQ multiplex PCR; TCRdb's table is partial and in-frame only. The sample lists hundreds of thousands of clones, 70% occurring once. The data originate from a study of cytotoxic CD8 clonotypes in ibrutinib-treated CLL. Whole-study context: Response samples were obtained once patients had received a median 12 months of treatment, range 6 to 36. Notes on the study in general: Few clonotypes were public, and these shrank or held steady under treatment. Against age-matched healthy donors, baseline clonality ran higher and tracked circulating CD8+ T-cell counts.

The germline CDR1 and CDR2 sequences are MNHNS and SASEGT. V was pared by 2 bases and J by 4 bases, with 5 bases of the junction left unmatched. There are 14 residues in the CDR3. The sequence came from a human donor with chronic lymphocytic leukemia. This chain connects TRBV6-1 to TRBJ2-7; 7 positions match TRBD2. Sequenced here: PBMCs, sampled after 12 months of ibrutinib treatment. CDR3 residues: CASSERGGLYEQYF. The CDR3 region has the DNA TGTGCCAGCAGTGAACGGGGAGGGTTGTACGAGCAGTACTTC.